Below, 30 T cell receptor beta chains from the same sample are listed, as sequenced in a study of molecular identifiers for immune sequencing clone quantification. TCRdb used MiXCR to reprocess the PCR reads, holding one entry per CDR3 protein. Of about 510,000 distinct CDR3 sequences listed, roughly 25% are singletons. The sample taken for sequencing was naive CD8+ T cells from blood, with Jurkat cell RNA spiked in. Subset in this sample: FACS-sorted CD8+CD4-CCR7+CD45RA+ naive T cells. The receptors originated from a human donor in good health. Some libraries in this study had Jurkat cell RNA spiked in.

Of note for this clonotype: A much larger clone lies a single base off, so this may be a read error. V is TRBV5-1 and J is TRBJ2-1; 11 bases match TRBD2. V lost 4 bases and J lost 2; bases outside the gene matches: 5. Germline V gene lookup returns CDR1 SGHRS and CDR2 YFSETQ. This CDR3 spans 16 amino acids. The DNA for the CDR3 is TGCGCCAGCAGCCCCGTAGCGGGAGGGGCCTACAATGAGCAGTTCTTC. Translated: CASSPVAGGAYNEQFF.

A few counts support this clonotype. This chain connects TRBV5-1 to TRBJ2-5, with D tentatively TRBD1 (5 bases). Germline CDR1 and CDR2: SGHRS and YFSETQ. The V end lost 0 bases, the J end lost 8 bases, and 20 bases lay between the germline ends. This CDR3 spans 16 amino acids. CDR3: CASSLGGGRARFTQYF. The CDR3 nucleotides read TGCGCCAGCAGCTTGGGAGGCGGCAGGGCTCGGTTTACCCAGTACTTC. Full variable domain (missing parts from reference TRBV5-1 and TRBJ2-5): KAGVTQTPRYLIKTRGQQVTLSCSPISGHRSVSWYQQTPGQGLQFLFEYFSETQRNKGNFPGRFSGRQFSNSRSEMNVSTLELGDSALYLCASSLGGGRARFTQYFGPGTRLLVL.

This clonotype was counted ten times or more. The J gene is TRBJ1-1, the V gene TRBV5-5; D perhaps matches TRBD1 (5 bases). Trimming removed 0 bases at V and 3 bases at J, with 9 bases between. The CDR3 spans 14 residues. Germline lookup yields CDR1 SGHKS and CDR2 YYEKEE (reference sequence). CDR3 sequence: CASSLGRVHTEAFF. The CDR3 DNA sequence: TGTGCCAGCAGCTTGGGCAGGGTGCACACTGAAGCTTTCTTT.

Worth noting for this clonotype: A much larger clone lies a single base off, so this may be a read error. The rearrangement joins TRBV6-2 or TRBV6-3 to TRBJ2-7; D not certain. Germline V CDR1 and CDR2: MNHEY, SVGEGT. CDR3 length equals 13 residues. The CDR3: CASSYGPAYERYF. CDR3 in DNA: TGTGCCAGCAGTTACGGTCCGGCCTACGAGCGGTACTTC.

As concerns this clonotype: With a much larger clone just one base away, this may be a read error. The chain has TRBV29-1 and TRBJ2-7; 9 bases align to TRBD1. CDR3 length: 13 amino acids. The V segment lost 7 bases and the J segment 5 bases; nucleotides outside the gene matches: 9. Per the germline V gene, CDR1 is SQVTM and CDR2 is ANQGSEA. The CDR3 loop is CSAVQQGANEQYF. Written as DNA, the CDR3 is TGCAGCGCTGTGCAACAGGGGGCGAACGAGCAGTACTTC.

This clonotype was observed many times. V is TRBV19 and J is TRBJ2-2; unclear D gene. The CDR3 contains 11 residues. Germline CDR1 reads LNHDA; CDR2 reads SQIVND (reference sequence). V was trimmed by 3 bases and J by 6 bases, leaving 2 bases between them. For the CDR3, the DNA is TGTGCCAGTAGTATGCCCGGGGAGCTGTTTTTT. Translation gives CASSMPGELFF.

The chain recombines TRBV20-1 with TRBJ2-7, with D perhaps assigned TRBD1 or TRBD2 (5 bases each). Germline V CDR1 and CDR2: DFQATT, SNEGSKA (reference sequence). Trimming removed 7 bases at V and 5 bases at J, with 9 bases between. The CDR3 sequence is 10 residues long. CDR3 sequence (DNA): TGCAGTGTTAGGGACGACGAGCAGTACTTC. It translates to CSVRDDEQYF.

This clonotype was observed a single time. This chain links TRBV4-1 with TRBJ1-1, with 10 bases lining up with TRBD1. The CDR3 loop spans 15 amino acids. From germline, CDR1 is MGHRA and CDR2 YSYEKL. V lost 2 bases to trimming and J lost 8 bases; unmatched junction nucleotides: 8. CDR3 region: CASSQKTGGQGEAFF. In DNA form, the CDR3 reads TGCGCCAGCAGCCAAAAGACAGGGGGCCAGGGGGAAGCTTTCTTT.

The chain carries TRBV6-5 and TRBJ1-1; D gene uncertain. Between the trimmed V and J ends, which lost 0 bases and 10 bases, there was a span of 12 bases. In germline, CDR1 is MNHEY, CDR2 SVGAGI. The CDR3 has 13 residues. The CDR3 DNA is TGTGCCAGCAGTTACTCGTTGGGGTATGCAGCTTTCTTT. It translates to CASSYSLGYAAFF.

Many counts were recorded for this clonotype. For the CDR3, the DNA is TGTGCCAGTAGTAGCGGGACATACAACACAGATACGCAGTATTTT. Residues: CASSSGTYNTDTQYF. V gene TRBV19 combines with J gene TRBJ2-3, with D tentatively TRBD1 or TRBD2 (6 bases each). Trimming pared 4 bases from V and 2 bases from J, leaving 13 bases between. Looked up from germline, CDR1 is LNHDA and CDR2 is SQIVND (reference sequence). The length of the CDR3 is 15 residues.

A few counts support this clonotype. The V and J genes are TRBV30 and TRBJ2-7; a possible D gene is TRBD2 (6 bases). This CDR3 comprises 12 residues. The germline V gene has CDR1 GTSNPN and CDR2 SVGIG (reference sequence). V was pared by 8 bases and J by 5 bases, with 16 bases between. The CDR3 DNA reads TGTGCCCGGGCCGCTAGCGCCCACGAGCAGTACTTC. It encodes CARAASAHEQYF.

This chain joins TRBV7-8 and TRBJ2-2, with D perhaps given as TRBD1 or TRBD2 (5 bases each). The V end was cut by 5 bases, the J end by 0 bases, with 22 bases between. Germline CDR1 and CDR2: SGHVS and FQNEAQ. The CDR3 is 19 amino acids. CDR3 nucleotides: TGTGCCAGCAGCCTCCCTCGGGGTAGGGGTTTTTCGAACACCGGGGAGCTGTTTTTT. Its translation: CASSLPRGRGFSNTGELFF.

This clonotype was found a few times. V and J are TRBV20-1 and TRBJ2-7, with D perhaps matching TRBD1 (7 bases). There are 13 residues in the CDR3. Trimming removed 3 bases from V and 0 bases from J, with 9 bases in between. Germline V lookup: CDR1 DFQATT, CDR2 SNEGSKA (reference sequence). Written as DNA, the CDR3 is TGCAGTGCTAGCAGGGGGGCCTCCTACGAGCAGTACTTC. Protein product: CSASRGASYEQYF.

The table lists this clonotype with many counts. The chain uses TRBV7-9 and TRBJ2-3; D perhaps matches TRBD1 (5 bases). Trimming removed 1 base from V and 6 bases from J, with 17 bases in between. This CDR3 is 16 amino acids long. Germline V gives CDR1 SEHNR, CDR2 FQNEAQ (reference sequence). This CDR3 reads CASSLVGQTFGDTQYF. Written as DNA, the CDR3 is TGTGCCAGCAGCTTAGTAGGACAAACCTTCGGTGATACGCAGTATTTT.

This clonotype was seen a few times. The chain employs TRBV9 and TRBJ2-5, with D perhaps assigned TRBD1 or TRBD2 (6 bases each). The germline CDR1 and CDR2 sequences are SGDLS and YYNGEE. This CDR3 is 15 amino acids long. The germline V and J ends were trimmed by 0 bases and 1 base, with 10 bases remaining between them. The CDR3 DNA sequence: TGTGCCAGCAGCGTAGGTGGAGGGGGCCAAGAGACCCAGTACTTC. Encoded protein: CASSVGGGGQETQYF.

Remarks on this clonotype: At one end, the junction sequence differs from germline, possibly due to a read error. The chain uses TRBV12-3 or TRBV12-4 and TRBJ1-2; 7 bases are a match to TRBD1. The CDR3 covers 12 residues. Here the CDR3 reads CASSRDSYSYTF. The CDR3 nucleotides read TGTGCCAGCAGTCGGGACAGCTATAGCTACACCTTC.

This chain joins TRBV9 and TRBJ2-7; 11 bases fit TRBD1. CDR1 and CDR2 from the germline V gene are SGDLS and YYNGEE. This CDR3 is built from 15 residues. The V gene end was trimmed by 0 bases and the J gene end by 5 bases; junction bases not matched to a gene: 4. The CDR3 DNA reads as TGTGCCAGCAGCGTAGACGGACAGGGGGCGGACGAGCAGTACTTC. This translates into CASSVDGQGADEQYF.

The J gene is TRBJ2-1, the V gene TRBV19, with a possible D match to TRBD2 (5 bases). The V and J ends lost 1 base and 1 base respectively, with 8 bases between them. Germline CDR1 is LNHDA and CDR2 is SQIVND (reference sequence). This CDR3 region has 15 residues. DNA of the CDR3: TGTGCCAGTAGTATAGGAGCGGAGTCCTACAATGAGCAGTTCTTC. Translated, it gives CASSIGAESYNEQFF.

The chain combines TRBV6-5 with TRBJ2-1; D possibly corresponds to TRBD2 (7 bases). Germline assignment: CDR1 MNHEY and CDR2 SVGAGI. V was clipped by 6 bases and J by 8 bases, with 23 bases between them. The CDR3 consists of 16 residues. CDR3 in DNA: TGTGCCAGCAGAGAGGGACAAGCGGGGACCGGAGATGAGCAGTTCTTC. Protein: CASREGQAGTGDEQFF.

In this sample, this clonotype turned up a few times. V usage is TRBV12-3 or TRBV12-4 and J usage is TRBJ2-7; 8 bases map to TRBD1. V lost 3 bases to trimming and J lost 6 bases; unmatched junction nucleotides: 7. This CDR3 is built from 14 residues. CDR3 nucleotides: TGTGCCAGCAGTTTGACCACAGGGGGTGGCGAGCAGTACTTC. This translates into CASSLTTGGGEQYF.

This clonotype was counted only a few times. The chain combines TRBV29-1 with TRBJ2-1; TRBD1 matches at 8 bases. With 6 bases clipped from V and 10 bases from J, the junction kept 8 bases outside the gene matches. The CDR3 runs to 12 residues. The V gene's germline CDR1 is SQVTM and CDR2 ANQGSEA. This CDR3 reads CSVPHRGLEQFF. The CDR3, as DNA: TGCAGCGTACCCCACAGGGGGTTGGAGCAGTTCTTC.

This clonotype appeared a few times. The rearrangement uses TRBV29-1 and TRBJ2-7, with TRBD2 as a possible D gene (6 bases). V lost 1 base and J 5 bases, leaving 15 bases between the germline ends. The CDR3 spans 14 residues. CDR1 is SQVTM and CDR2 is ANQGSEA in the germline V gene. The CDR3 loop reads CSVEAGGIGHEQYF. In nucleotides, the CDR3 is TGCAGCGTTGAAGCAGGCGGGATCGGCCACGAGCAGTACTTC.

This clonotype was observed a handful of times. V gene TRBV5-1 combines with J gene TRBJ2-7; 7 bases line up with TRBD1. J lost 6 bases, V lost 0 bases, and 9 bases had no gene match. From germline, CDR1 is SGHRS and CDR2 YFSETQ. This CDR3 has 15 residues. CDR3 sequence: CASSLGQGERGEQYF. In DNA, the CDR3 is TGCGCCAGCAGCTTGGGGCAGGGGGAACGAGGCGAGCAGTACTTC. The variable domain in full, with the rest retrieved from reference TRBV5-1 and TRBJ2-7, is KAGVTQTPRYLIKTRGQQVTLSCSPISGHRSVSWYQQTPGQGLQFLFEYFSETQRNKGNFPGRFSGRQFSNSRSEMNVSTLELGDSALYLCASSLGQGERGEQYFGPGTRLTVT.

CDR3 nucleotide sequence: TGTGCCAGCAGTTTTGGCAGGGGGTATCAGCCCCAGCATTTT. The encoded protein is CASSFGRGYQPQHF. The chain employs TRBV27 and TRBJ1-5, with 7 bases that match TRBD1. V lost 3 bases and J lost 5; bases outside the gene matches: 4. Germline CDR1 is MNHEY and CDR2 is SMNVEV (reference sequence). The CDR3 contains 14 residues.

In its sample, this clonotype was seen a few times. The chain has TRBV5-5 and TRBJ2-7; 8 positions match TRBD1. With 4 bases clipped from V and 3 bases from J, the junction kept 6 bases outside the gene matches. From germline, CDR1 is SGHKS and CDR2 YYEKEE (reference sequence). This CDR3 has 14 residues. For the CDR3, the DNA is TGTGCCAGCAGCGTGTTAACAGGGGGCTACGAGCAGTACTTC. Protein sequence: CASSVLTGGYEQYF.

The V call is TRBV20-1, the J call TRBJ2-7; 12 nucleotides align to TRBD2. The ends lost 3 bases at V and 2 bases at J; junction bases unmatched: 14. CDR3 length: 18 amino acids. CDR1 and CDR2 (germline): DFQATT, SNEGSKA (reference sequence). The CDR3 is CSASDGTSGFLRAYEQYF. CDR3 in DNA: TGCAGTGCTAGCGACGGGACTAGCGGGTTTCTGAGAGCCTACGAGCAGTACTTC.

In its sample, this clonotype was seen many times. This sequence joins TRBV6-6 and TRBJ1-5; D gene ambiguous. This CDR3 has 12 residues. Per the germline V gene, CDR1 is MNHNY and CDR2 is SVGAGI (reference sequence). Trimming removed 5 bases from V and 9 bases from J, with 11 bases in between. This CDR3 reads CASSHGQGPQHF. The CDR3 nucleotides read TGTGCCAGCAGTCATGGGCAAGGGCCCCAGCATTTT.

The table lists this clonotype with a few counts. The chain combines TRBV30 with TRBJ2-7, with D possibly being TRBD1 (6 bases). CDR1 and CDR2 (germline): GTSNPN, SVGIG (reference sequence). Trimming cost V 3 bases and J 3 bases, with 12 bases left between them. The CDR3 contains 13 residues. Here the CDR3 DNA reads TGTGCCTGGAGATCGACAGGAATCTACGAGCAGTACTTC. This codes for CAWRSTGIYEQYF.

The rearrangement joins TRBV30 to TRBJ2-7; perhaps TRBD1 as D (6 bases). This CDR3 spans 14 amino acids. Deletions cut 0 bases from V and 4 bases from J, with 13 bases between. Germline CDR1 GTSNPN, CDR2 SVGIG (reference sequence). Written as DNA, the CDR3 is TGTGCCTGGAGTGTAGCCGCAGGGGCTTACGAGCAGTACTTC. As protein: CAWSVAAGAYEQYF. The whole variable domain, remainder taken from reference TRBV30 and TRBJ2-7, is SQTIHQWPATLVQPVGSPLSLECTVEGTSNPNLYWYRQAAGRGLQLLFYSVGIGQISSEVPQNLSASRPQDRQFILSSKKLLLSDSGFYLCAWSVAAGAYEQYFGPGTRLTVT.

This clonotype was detected only a few times. V usage is TRBV30 and J usage is TRBJ1-5, with D possibly TRBD1 on 5 matching bases. The germline CDR1 and CDR2 sequences are GTSNPN and SVGIG (reference sequence). The CDR3 is made up of 15 amino acids. The ends were cut back, 2 bases at V and 0 bases at J, with 11 bases in the middle. The CDR3 nucleotides read TGTGCCTGGAGTACCGGGACGGTTAGCAATCAGCCCCAGCATTTT. Its translation: CAWSTGTVSNQPQHF.